The rows below give T cell receptor beta chains drawn from one sample of a study of technical replicates of blood from a few donors. Profiled with immunoSEQ multiplex PCR; TCRdb holds only in-frame clones, not every one. The table lists over 70,000 clones, roughly 96% of them singletons, with roughly 0.2% in the top ten. The sample comprised T cells isolated from PBMCs. These receptors were taken from a human donor in good health. CDR3s include the opening cysteine and the closing phenylalanine or tryptophan. D genes are given only for firm matches.

j_call: TRBJ2-1; v_call: TRBV6-4; cdr3_length: 16; d_call: NA; cdr3_aa: CASSDSGGRDYNEQFF; cdr3_nt: TGTGCCAGCAGTGACTCTGGGGGCAGAGACTACAATGAGCAGTTCTTC
j_call: TRBJ2-1; v_call: TRBV5-4; cdr3_length: 16; d_call: TRBD2; cdr3_aa: CASSSTTGRAYNEQFF; cdr3_nt: TGTGCCAGCAGCTCCACCACGGGGAGGGCCTACAATGAGCAGTTCTTC
j_call: TRBJ2-7; v_call: TRBV7-8; cdr3_length: 16; d_call: NA; cdr3_aa: CASSVAAAGYSYEQYF; cdr3_nt: TGTGCCAGCAGCGTAGCCGCTGCGGGGTACTCCTACGAGCAGTACTTC
j_call: TRBJ2-7; v_call: TRBV5-1; cdr3_length: 19; d_call: NA; cdr3_aa: CASSLTGFPLSSFSYEQYF; cdr3_nt: TGCGCCAGCAGCTTGACAGGGTTCCCTCTGTCCTCCTTCTCCTACGAGCAGTACTTC
j_call: TRBJ2-1; v_call: TRBV6-1; cdr3_length: 14; d_call: NA; cdr3_aa: CASMDSLSYNEQFF; cdr3_nt: TGTGCCAGCATGGACAGCCTATCCTACAATGAGCAGTTCTTC
j_call: TRBJ1-4; v_call: TRBV6-5; cdr3_length: 14; d_call: TRBD1; cdr3_aa: CASSRTGVSEKLFF; cdr3_nt: TGTGCCAGCAGCCGGACAGGGGTGAGCGAAAAACTGTTTTTT
j_call: TRBJ2-4; v_call: TRBV11-3; cdr3_length: 15; d_call: NA; cdr3_aa: CASSDMGVAKNIQYF; cdr3_nt: TGTGCCAGCAGCGATATGGGCGTAGCCAAAAACATTCAGTACTTC
j_call: TRBJ2-7; v_call: TRBV5-6; cdr3_length: 16; d_call: TRBD1; cdr3_aa: CASSLRDWTGKGEQYF; cdr3_nt: TGTGCCAGCAGCTTGAGGGATTGGACAGGGAAGGGCGAGCAGTACTTC
j_call: TRBJ2-3; v_call: TRBV27; cdr3_length: 15; d_call: TRBD2; cdr3_aa: CASRGTSGYTDTQYF; cdr3_nt: TGTGCCAGCAGGGGGACTAGCGGATACACAGATACGCAGTATTTT
j_call: TRBJ1-4; v_call: TRBV11-2; cdr3_length: 16; d_call: NA; cdr3_aa: CASSLLTTGGWEKLFF; cdr3_nt: TGTGCCAGCAGCCTACTAACCACGGGAGGGTGGGAAAAACTGTTTTTT